This T cell receptor beta chain was sequenced in a study of blood T cells in healthy people across ages. With a J-beta primer mix and a sample-barcoded 5' primer, a second PCR ran about 7 to 11 cycles. TCRdb fed the 5' RACE reads into MiXCR, producing one record per CDR3 protein. Here the sample spans roughly 1.9 million distinct CDR3 sequences, around 40% being singletons. CDR3 size: 15 residues. Germline V CDR1 and CDR2: LGHNA, YNFKEQ. With 3 bases clipped from V and 2 bases from J, the junction kept 7 bases outside the gene matches. In this sample, this clonotype turned up many times. The receptor comes from a human donor in good health. The gene calls are TRBV4-2 and TRBJ2-7, with 7 bases matching TRBD1. Sequenced input: blood. For the CDR3, the DNA is TGTGCCAGCAGCCAGTTACAGGGGAAACCCTACGAGCAGTACTTC. Protein: CASSQLQGKPYEQYF.